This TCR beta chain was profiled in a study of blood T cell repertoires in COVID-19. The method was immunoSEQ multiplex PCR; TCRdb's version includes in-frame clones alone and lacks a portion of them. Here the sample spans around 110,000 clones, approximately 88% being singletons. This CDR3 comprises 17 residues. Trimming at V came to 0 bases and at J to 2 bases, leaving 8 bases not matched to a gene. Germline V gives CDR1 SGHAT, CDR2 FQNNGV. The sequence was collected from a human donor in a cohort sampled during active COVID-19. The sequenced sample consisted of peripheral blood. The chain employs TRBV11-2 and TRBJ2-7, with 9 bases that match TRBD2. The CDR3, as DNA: TGTGCCAGCAGCTTAGACTTGGCGGGAGGGCCGGCCTACGAGCAGTACTTC. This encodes CASSLDLAGGPAYEQYF.